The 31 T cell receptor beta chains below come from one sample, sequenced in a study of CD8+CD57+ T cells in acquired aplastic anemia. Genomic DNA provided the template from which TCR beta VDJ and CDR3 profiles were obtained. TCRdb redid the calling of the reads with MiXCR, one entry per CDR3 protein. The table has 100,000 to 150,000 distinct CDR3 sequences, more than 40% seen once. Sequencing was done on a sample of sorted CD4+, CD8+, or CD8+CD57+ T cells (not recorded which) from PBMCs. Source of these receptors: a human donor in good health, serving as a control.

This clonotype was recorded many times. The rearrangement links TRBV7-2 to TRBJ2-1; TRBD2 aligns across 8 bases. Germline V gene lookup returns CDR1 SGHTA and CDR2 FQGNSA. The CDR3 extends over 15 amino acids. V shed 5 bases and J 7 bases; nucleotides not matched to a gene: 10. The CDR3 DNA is TGTGCCAGCAGCCCGAAGCGGGGGCGGGGGAATGAGCAGTTCTTC. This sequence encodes CASSPKRGRGNEQFF.

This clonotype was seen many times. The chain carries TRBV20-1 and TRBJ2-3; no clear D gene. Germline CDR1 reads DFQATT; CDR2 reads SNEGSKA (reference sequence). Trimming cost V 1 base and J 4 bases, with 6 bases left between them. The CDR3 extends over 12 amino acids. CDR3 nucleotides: TGCAGTGCTAGAGTAGCTGCAGATACGCAGTATTTT. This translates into CSARVAADTQYF.

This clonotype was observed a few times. The CDR3 DNA reads TGTGCCAGCAGCCATTCGACGGATAAAGAGCAGTACTTC. Translating it yields CASSHSTDKEQYF. V is TRBV16 and J is TRBJ2-7; D call uncertain. V was pared by 3 bases and J by 7 bases, with 13 bases between. The CDR3 length is 13 residues. CDR1 and CDR2 (germline): KGHSY, FQNENV.

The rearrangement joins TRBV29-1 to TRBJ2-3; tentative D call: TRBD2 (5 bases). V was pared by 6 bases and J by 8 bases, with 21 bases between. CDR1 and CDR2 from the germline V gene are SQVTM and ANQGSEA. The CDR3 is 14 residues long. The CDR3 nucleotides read TGCAGCGTCGGCCTGTCCGGACCTACTAGTACGCAGTATTTT. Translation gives CSVGLSGPTSTQYF.

The CDR3 coding sequence is TGTGCCAGCAGTTACTCGCGCCGGGGGGGCCTCGGAGAAACCTACGAGCAGTACTTC. Its translation: CASSYSRRGGLGETYEQYF. The chain employs TRBV6-2 or TRBV6-3 and TRBJ2-7, with TRBD2 identical over 8 bases. The CDR3 is made up of 19 amino acids. Germline CDR1 and CDR2: MNHEY and SVGEGT. V trimming: 0 bases; J trimming: 2 bases; junction bases outside the gene matches: 15.

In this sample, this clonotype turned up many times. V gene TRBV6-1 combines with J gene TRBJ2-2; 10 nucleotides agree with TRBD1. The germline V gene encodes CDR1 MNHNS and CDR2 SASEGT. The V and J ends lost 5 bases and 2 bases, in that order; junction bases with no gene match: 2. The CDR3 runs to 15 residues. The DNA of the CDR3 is TGTGCCAGCAGTCGGGACAGGGGTAACACCGGGGAGCTGTTTTTT. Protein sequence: CASSRDRGNTGELFF.

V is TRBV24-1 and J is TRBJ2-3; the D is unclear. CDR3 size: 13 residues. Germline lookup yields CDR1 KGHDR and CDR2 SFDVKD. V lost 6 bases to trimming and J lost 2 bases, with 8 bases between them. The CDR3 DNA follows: TGTGCCACCAGTAGCAGCAACACAGATACGCAGTATTTT. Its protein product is CATSSSNTDTQYF.

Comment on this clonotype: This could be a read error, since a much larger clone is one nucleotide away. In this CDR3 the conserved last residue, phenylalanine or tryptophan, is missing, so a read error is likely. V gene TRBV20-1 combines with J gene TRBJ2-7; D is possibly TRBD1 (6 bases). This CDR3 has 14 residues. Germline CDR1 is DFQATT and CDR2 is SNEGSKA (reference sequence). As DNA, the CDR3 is TGCAGTGCTAGGCCGGGACATTCTTCCTACGGGCAGTACCTC. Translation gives CSARPGHSSYGQYL.

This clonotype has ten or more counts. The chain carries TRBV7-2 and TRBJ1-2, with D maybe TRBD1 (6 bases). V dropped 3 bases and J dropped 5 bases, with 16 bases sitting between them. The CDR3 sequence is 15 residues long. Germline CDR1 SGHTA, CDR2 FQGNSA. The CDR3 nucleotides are TGTGCCAGCAGCTTGACGGGGGGGCTAGGGTATGGCTACACCTTC. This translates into CASSLTGGLGYGYTF.

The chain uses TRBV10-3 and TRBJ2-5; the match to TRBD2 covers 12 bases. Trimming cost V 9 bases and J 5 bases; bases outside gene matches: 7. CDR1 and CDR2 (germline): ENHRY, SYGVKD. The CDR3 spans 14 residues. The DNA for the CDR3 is TGTGCCATGCAACTAGCGGGGGGTCGGGAGACCCAGTACTTC. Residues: CAMQLAGGRETQYF.

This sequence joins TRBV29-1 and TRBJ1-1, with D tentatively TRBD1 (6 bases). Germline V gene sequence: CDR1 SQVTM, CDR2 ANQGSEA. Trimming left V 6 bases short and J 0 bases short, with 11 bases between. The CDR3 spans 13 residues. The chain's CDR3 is CSVAGQMNTEAFF. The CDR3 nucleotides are TGCAGCGTAGCCGGACAGATGAACACTGAAGCTTTCTTT. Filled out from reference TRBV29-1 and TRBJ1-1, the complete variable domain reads SAVISQKPSRDICQRGTSLTIQCQVDSQVTMMFWYRQQPGQSLTLIATANQGSEATYESGFVIDKFPISRPNLTFSTLTVSNMSPEDSSIYLCSVAGQMNTEAFFGQGTRLTVV.

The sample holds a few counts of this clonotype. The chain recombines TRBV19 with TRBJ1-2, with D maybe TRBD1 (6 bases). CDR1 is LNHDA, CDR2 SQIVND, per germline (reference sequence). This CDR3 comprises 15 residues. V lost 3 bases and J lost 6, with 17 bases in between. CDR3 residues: CASSIFAGAINGYTF. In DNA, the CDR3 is TGTGCCAGTAGTATCTTTGCAGGGGCGATCAATGGCTACACCTTC.

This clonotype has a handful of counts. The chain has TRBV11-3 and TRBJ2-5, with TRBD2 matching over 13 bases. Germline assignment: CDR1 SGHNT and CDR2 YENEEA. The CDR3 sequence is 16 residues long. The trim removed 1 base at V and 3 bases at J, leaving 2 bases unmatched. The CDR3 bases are TGTGCCAGCAGCTTAGGACTAGCGGGGGGAAAAGAGACCCAGTACTTC. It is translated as CASSLGLAGGKETQYF. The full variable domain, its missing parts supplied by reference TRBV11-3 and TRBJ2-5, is EAGVVQSPRYKIIEKKQPVAFWCNPISGHNTLYWYLQNLGQGPELLIRYENEEAVDDSQLPKDRFSAERLKGVDSTLKIQPAELGDSAVYLCASSLGLAGGKETQYFGPGTRLLVL.

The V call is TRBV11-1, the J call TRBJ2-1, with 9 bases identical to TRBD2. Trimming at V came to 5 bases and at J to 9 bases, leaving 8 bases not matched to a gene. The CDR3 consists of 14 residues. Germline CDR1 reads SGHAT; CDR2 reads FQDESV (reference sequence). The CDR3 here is CASSERTSATEQFF. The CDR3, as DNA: TGTGCCAGCAGCGAACGGACTAGCGCGACTGAGCAGTTCTTC.

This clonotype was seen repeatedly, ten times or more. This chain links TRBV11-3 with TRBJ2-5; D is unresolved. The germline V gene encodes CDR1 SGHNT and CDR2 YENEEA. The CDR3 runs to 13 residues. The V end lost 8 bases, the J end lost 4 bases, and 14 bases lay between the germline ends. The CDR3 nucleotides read TGTGCCAGCGAGCCATCCCGGGCAGAGACCCAGTACTTC. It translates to CASEPSRAETQYF.

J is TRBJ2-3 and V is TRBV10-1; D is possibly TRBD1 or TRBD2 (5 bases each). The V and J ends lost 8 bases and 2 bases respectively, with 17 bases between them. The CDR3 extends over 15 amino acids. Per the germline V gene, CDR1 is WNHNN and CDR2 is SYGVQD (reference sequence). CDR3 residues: CASSRDHLPTDTQYF. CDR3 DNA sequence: TGCGCCAGCTCTAGGGACCACCTTCCCACAGATACGCAGTATTTT.

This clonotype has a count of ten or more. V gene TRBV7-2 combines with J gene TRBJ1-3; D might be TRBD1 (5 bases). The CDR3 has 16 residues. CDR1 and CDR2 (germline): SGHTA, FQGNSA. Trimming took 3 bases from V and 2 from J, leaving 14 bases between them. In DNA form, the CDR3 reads TGTGCCAGCAGCTTTGCAGGGAAAATGGCTGGAAACACCATATATTTT. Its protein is CASSFAGKMAGNTIYF. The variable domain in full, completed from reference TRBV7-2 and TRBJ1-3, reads GAGVSQSPSNKVTEKGKDVELRCDPISGHTALYWYRQSLGQGLEFLIYFQGNSAPDKSGLPSDRFSAERTGGSVSTLTIQRTQQEDSAVYLCASSFAGKMAGNTIYFGEGSWLTVV.

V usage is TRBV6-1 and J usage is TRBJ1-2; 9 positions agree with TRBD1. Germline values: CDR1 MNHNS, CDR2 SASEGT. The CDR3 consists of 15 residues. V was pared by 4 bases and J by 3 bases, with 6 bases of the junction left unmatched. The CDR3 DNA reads TGTGCCAGCAGTGGAGGGGACAGGGCCCACTATGGCTACACCTTC. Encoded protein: CASSGGDRAHYGYTF.

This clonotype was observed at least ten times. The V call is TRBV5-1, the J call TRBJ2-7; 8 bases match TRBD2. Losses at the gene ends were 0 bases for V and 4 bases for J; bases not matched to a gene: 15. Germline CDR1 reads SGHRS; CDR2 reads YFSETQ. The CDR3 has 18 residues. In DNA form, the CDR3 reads TGCGCCAGCAGCTTGGCCAACGGATCCGGGACTAGAGAATACGAGCAGTACTTC. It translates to CASSLANGSGTREYEQYF.

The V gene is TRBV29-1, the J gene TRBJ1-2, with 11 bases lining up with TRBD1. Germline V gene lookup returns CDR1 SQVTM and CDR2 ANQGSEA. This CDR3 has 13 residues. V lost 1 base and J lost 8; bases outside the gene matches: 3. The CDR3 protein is CSVEGTGGSGYTF. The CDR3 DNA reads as TGCAGCGTTGAAGGGACAGGGGGCAGCGGCTACACCTTC.

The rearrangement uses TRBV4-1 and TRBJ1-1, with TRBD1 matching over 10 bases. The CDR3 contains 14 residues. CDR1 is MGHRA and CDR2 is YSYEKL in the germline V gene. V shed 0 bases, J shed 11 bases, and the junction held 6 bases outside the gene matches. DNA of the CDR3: TGCGCCAGCAGCCAAGATGAAGGGACAGGGGTTGCTTTCTTT. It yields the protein CASSQDEGTGVAFF.

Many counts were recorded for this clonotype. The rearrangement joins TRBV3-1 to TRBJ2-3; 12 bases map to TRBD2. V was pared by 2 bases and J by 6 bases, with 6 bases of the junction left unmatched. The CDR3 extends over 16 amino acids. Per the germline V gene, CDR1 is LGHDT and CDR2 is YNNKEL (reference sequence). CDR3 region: CASSQRTSGVADTQYF. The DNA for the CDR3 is TGTGCCAGCAGCCAACGGACTAGCGGGGTGGCGGATACGCAGTATTTT.

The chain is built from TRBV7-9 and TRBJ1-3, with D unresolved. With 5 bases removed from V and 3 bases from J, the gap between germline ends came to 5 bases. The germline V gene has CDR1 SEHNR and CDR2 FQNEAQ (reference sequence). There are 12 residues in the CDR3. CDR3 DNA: TGTGCCAGCAGCCTGCTTGGAAACACCATATATTTT. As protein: CASSLLGNTIYF.

The CDR3 region is CATSRDYPRGPLSNQPQHF. CDR3 DNA sequence: TGTGCCACCAGCAGAGATTACCCCAGGGGCCCCCTTAGCAATCAGCCCCAGCATTTT. The V call is TRBV15, the J call TRBJ1-5; possible D gene TRBD1, 6 bases. Between the trimmed V and J ends, which lost 0 bases and 0 bases, there was a span of 18 bases. The CDR3 runs 19 residues. Germline CDR1 reads LNHNV; CDR2 reads YYDKDF (reference sequence).

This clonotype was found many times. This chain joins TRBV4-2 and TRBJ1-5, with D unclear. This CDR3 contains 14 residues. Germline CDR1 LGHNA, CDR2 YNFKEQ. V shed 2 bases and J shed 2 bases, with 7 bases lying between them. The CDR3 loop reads CASSQNPGNQPQHF. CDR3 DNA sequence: TGTGCCAGCAGCCAAAATCCGGGCAATCAGCCCCAGCATTTT.

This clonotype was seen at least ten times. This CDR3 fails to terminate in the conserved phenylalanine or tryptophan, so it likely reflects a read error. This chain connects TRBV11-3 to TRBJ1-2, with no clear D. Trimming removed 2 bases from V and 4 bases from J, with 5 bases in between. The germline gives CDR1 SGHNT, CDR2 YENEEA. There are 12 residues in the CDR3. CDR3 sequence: CASSLSGYGYTL. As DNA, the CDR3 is TGTGCCAGCAGCTTATCCGGCTATGGCTACACCCTC.

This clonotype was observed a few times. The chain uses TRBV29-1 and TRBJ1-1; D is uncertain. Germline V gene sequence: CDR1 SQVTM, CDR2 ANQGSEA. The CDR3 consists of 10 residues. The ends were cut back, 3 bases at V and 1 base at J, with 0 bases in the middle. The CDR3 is CSVENTEAFF. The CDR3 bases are TGCAGCGTTGAGAACACTGAAGCTTTCTTT.

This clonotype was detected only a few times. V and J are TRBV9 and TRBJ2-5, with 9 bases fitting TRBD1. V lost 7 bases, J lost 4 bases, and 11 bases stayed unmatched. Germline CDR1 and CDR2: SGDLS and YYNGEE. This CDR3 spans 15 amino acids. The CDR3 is CASLHSQGARETQYF. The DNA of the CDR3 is TGTGCCAGCCTCCACTCACAGGGGGCAAGAGAGACCCAGTACTTC.

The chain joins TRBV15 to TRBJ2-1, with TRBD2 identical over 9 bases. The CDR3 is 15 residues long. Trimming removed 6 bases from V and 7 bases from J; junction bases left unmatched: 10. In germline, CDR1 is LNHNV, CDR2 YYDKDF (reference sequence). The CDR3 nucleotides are TGTGCCACCAGTTGGCGGCGGGGGGGGAGGAATGAGCAGTTCTTC. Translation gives CATSWRRGGRNEQFF.

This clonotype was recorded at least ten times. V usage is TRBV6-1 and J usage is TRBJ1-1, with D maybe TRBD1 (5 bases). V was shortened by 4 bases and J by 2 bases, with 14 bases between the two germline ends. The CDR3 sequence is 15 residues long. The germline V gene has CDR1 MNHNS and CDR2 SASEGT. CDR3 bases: TGTGCCAGCAGTGCCCATGGACACGCTAACACTGAAGCTTTCTTT. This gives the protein CASSAHGHANTEAFF.

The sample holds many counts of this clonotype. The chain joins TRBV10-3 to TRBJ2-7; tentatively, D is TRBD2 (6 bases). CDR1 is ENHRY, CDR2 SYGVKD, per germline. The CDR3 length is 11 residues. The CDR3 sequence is CAIRAGYEQYF. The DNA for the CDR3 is TGTGCTATTAGAGCGGGTTACGAGCAGTACTTC.